The clone carrying this T cell receptor (beta chain) was counted a few times. Its antigen is not known. TCRdb's table, derived via immunoSEQ multiplex PCR, lists solely in-frame clones and lacks some. Of about 92,000 clones in the sample, around nine tenths were seen once. The data belong to a study of T cell responses to AZD1222 COVID-19 vaccine. About the study: Analyses pooled second doses at about 4 or about 12 weeks.

The J segment lost 0 bases and the V segment lost 2 bases, leaving 6 bases of the junction unmatched. The germline V gene encodes CDR1 MDHEN and CDR2 SYDVKM. The CDR3 is made up of 17 amino acids. Study-wide points: The study sampled repertoires only after the peak T cell response. Nearly half of spike-specific TCRs reportedly go after variant regions that carry no mutations. An increase in Spike-specific TCR breadth and depth was observed after two AZD1222 doses.

The receptor was derived from an adult in good health. The sequenced sample was peripheral blood, obtained on day 0 of AZD1222 vaccination. The chain carries TRBV28 and TRBJ1-5, with 8 bases aligning to TRBD1. CDR3 residues: CASSLLGTGYSNQPQHF. CDR3 DNA: TGTGCCAGCAGTTTACTTGGGACAGGCTATAGCAATCAGCCCCAGCATTTT.